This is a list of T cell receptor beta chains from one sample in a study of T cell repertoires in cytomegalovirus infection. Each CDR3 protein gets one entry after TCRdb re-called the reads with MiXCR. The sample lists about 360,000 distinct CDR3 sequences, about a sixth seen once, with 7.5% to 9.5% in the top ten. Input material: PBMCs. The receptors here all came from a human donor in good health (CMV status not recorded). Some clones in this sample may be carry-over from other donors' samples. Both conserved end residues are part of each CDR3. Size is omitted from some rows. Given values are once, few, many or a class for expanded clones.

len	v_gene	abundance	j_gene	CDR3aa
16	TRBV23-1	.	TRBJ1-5	CASRPFHAVSNQPQHF
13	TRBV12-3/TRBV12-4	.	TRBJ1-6	CASRQGPNSPLHF
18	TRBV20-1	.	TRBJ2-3	CSARDPTGGGRGTDTQYF
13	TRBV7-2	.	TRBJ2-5	CASSLVMGETQYF
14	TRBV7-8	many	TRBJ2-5	CASSLGPGQETQYF
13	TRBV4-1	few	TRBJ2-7	CASSRDTVYEQYF
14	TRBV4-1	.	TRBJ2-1	CASRKVGRGNEQFF
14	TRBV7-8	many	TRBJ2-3	CASSLAFAADTQYF
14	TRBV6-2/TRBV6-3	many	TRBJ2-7	CASSYSRGFDEQYF
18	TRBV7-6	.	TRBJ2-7	CASSLALGGQRLPYEQYF
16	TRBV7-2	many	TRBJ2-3	CASSPRHPSSTDTQYF
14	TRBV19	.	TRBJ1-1	CASSTLQGVAEAFF
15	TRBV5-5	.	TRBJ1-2	CASSLRRGLSDGYTF
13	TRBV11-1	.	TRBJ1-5	CASSFSRDEPQHF
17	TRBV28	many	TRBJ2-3	CASSFPGQGGRRDTQYF
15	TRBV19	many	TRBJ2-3	CASSFLTSGTDTQYF
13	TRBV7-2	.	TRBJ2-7	CASSTRRDGEQYF
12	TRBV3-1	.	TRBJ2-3	CASSLRWDTQYF
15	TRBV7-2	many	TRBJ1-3	CASILAGGTGNTIYF
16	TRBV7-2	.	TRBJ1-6	CASSLSLGPFNSPLHF
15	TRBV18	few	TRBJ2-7	CASSPTGTGRYEQYF
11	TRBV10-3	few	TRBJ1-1	CAIRGLDEAFF
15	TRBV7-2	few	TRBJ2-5	CASTLAGLLGETQYF
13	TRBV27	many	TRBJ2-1	CASRPWTVDEQFF
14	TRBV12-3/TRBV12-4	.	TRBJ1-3	CASSAQGTGNTIYF
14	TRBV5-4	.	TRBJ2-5	CASSQQGPARAQYF
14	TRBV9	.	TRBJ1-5	CASNFAGDNQPQHF
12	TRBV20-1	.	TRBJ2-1	CSAFLPGREQFF
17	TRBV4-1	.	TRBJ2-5	CASSQDGPAGGPVTQYF
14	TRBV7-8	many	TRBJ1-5	CASSLGGQGSPQHF
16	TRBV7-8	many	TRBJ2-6	CASSLPGGSGANVLTF
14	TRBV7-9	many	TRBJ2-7	CASSRRASDYEQYF
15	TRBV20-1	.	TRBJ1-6	CSASATREYNSPLHF
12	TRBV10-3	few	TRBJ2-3	CAILSSTDTQYF
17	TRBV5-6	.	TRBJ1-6	CASSSEYRHIVNSPLHF
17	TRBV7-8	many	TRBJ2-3	CASSHPPGRGATDTQYF
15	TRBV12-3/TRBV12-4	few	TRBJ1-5	CASSLRTALNQPQHF
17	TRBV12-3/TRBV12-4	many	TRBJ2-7	CASSPLFGAAGSYEQYF
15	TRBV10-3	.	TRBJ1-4	CAIRDREATNEKLFF
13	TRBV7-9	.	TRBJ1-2	CASSPIGNGGYTF
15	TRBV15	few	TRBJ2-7	CATKRGGSVLNEQYF
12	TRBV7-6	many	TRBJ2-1	CASSSPLYEQFF
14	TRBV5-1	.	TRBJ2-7	CASSPGQGASEQYF